This TCR beta chain was found in a study of blood T cell repertoires in COVID-19 (dated by TCRdb to 2020 to 2021). Study-level background: Samples from collaborators originated in the United States, Italy and Spain and spanned both the acute and convalescent phases of COVID-19. The prospective study material was composed of cDNA or gDNA derived from T cells, B-cell-depleted T cells, or PBMCs. The dataset comprised deeply sampled blood TCRbeta repertoires from subjects exposed to, actively infected with, or recovered from COVID-19. The repertoires were made available in a free public database intended to serve as a resource for research on the immune response to SARS-CoV-2. The samples were drawn from the first 160 participants of the ongoing ImmuneRACE study and from over 950 subjects provided by 6 global collaborators. The sample metadata nearly always contained a de-identified subject ID, COVID-19 status, age in years and sex. Where HLA class I and class II types were available, the types were taken from metadata supplied by the sample provider, not from assay-based typing. The study at large found these results: How much clinical and demographic metadata was included differed by source and by participant, and the metadata was provided uncurated.

Whole blood was collected in K2EDTA tubes by collaborating institutions according to the institutions' own protocols. For TCRbeta analysis, collaborators shipped samples as frozen whole blood, isolated PBMCs, or DNA extracted from either of those sample types. V is trimmed back by 3 bases and J by 0 bases, and the junction contains 10 bases that no gene match accounts for. CDR1 and CDR2 are drawn from the germline V gene: MDHEN, SYDVKM. From the cysteine through the phenylalanine, the CDR3 covers 19 amino acids. Only the CDR3 part of the read is kept: 57 bases, read in frame from the first base. Concerning this clone: Its antigen target is currently unknown. No base quality information exists; no much larger clone differs at one position.

TCRbeta CDR3 regions were amplified from genomic DNA using the immunoSEQ Assay, a bias-controlled multiplex PCR. From the authors' description of their analysis: The number of nucleated cells in each sample was estimated by amplification of reference gene primers within the assay. To quantify the absolute abundance of each unique TCRbeta CDR3 rearrangement, sequence reads were collapsed and filtered. For each sample, productive Simpson clonality was calculated as the square root of Simpson's diversity index over productive rearrangements. What TCRdb holds here is the immuneACCESS table cut down to in-frame rearrangements. Part of the clones is not present; checked against another copy, under half of the missing clones reflect an unresolved V gene, and the others are unexplained. D and trimming were read from the DNA, whereas the V and J calls and clone size are those reported in that table. This sample lists tens of thousands of clones; roughly 71% were detected once. Around 15% of the sample is held by the ten biggest clonotypes.

Sequences were obtained from peripheral blood. The sequence was obtained from an elderly man with active or convalescent COVID-19. The receptor chain draws on TRBV28 and TRBJ2-1; TRBD2 aligns with 11 central bases. The CDR3 reads as follows: CASSLRTGLAGGSYNEQFF. The DNA is TGTGCCAGCAGTTTGAGAACGGGGCTAGCGGGGGGCTCCTACAATGAGCAGTTCTTC.